These 26 T cell receptor beta chains were sequenced from one sample in a study of spatial heterogeneity in lung cancer. What these receptors recognize is not known. Study results and caveats: Tumoral mutation counts were tracked by counts of expanded intratumoral alpha and beta TCRs.

In TCRdb, the 5' RACE reads were re-called with MiXCR into one record per CDR3 protein. The table includes 20,000 to 25,000 distinct CDR3 sequences, around 15% detected once. As to time point: sample taken at primary tumor resection. The sequencing here drew on lung tumor tissue, taken at surgery. These receptors all stem from a female donor with early-stage non-small cell lung cancer.

The chain joins TRBV7-2 to TRBJ2-3; D is possibly TRBD1 (6 bases). The V gene lost 8 bases and the J gene lost 1 base, with 13 bases spanning the gap. Germline CDR1 and CDR2: SGHTA and FQGNSA. This CDR3 is built from 14 residues. The CDR3 DNA is TGTGCCAGCGGAACAGGGAGCCGCACAGATACGCAGTATTTT. This sequence encodes CASGTGSRTDTQYF.

V is TRBV20-1 and J is TRBJ2-1; 8 positions match TRBD2. The CDR3 extends over 17 amino acids. The trim removed 6 bases at V and 6 bases at J, leaving 19 bases unmatched. Germline V CDR1 and CDR2: DFQATT, SNEGSKA (reference sequence). CDR3 bases: TGCAGTGCCCTGGGCATTATACGGGAGGGTTGGAGCAATGAGCAGTTCTTC. Its protein is CSALGIIREGWSNEQFF.

This clonotype was recorded at least ten times. The chain is built from TRBV4-1 and TRBJ2-7; 7 bases agree with TRBD2. Germline CDR1 is MGHRA and CDR2 is YSYEKL. Trimming cost V 1 base and J 3 bases; bases outside gene matches: 6. CDR3 length: 15 residues. The CDR3 sequence is CASSQVERGVYEQYF. CDR3 in DNA: TGCGCCAGCAGCCAAGTAGAACGGGGGGTCTACGAGCAGTACTTC.

The chain recombines TRBV19 with TRBJ2-1; TRBD1 is a possible D gene (6 bases). The CDR3 runs to 15 residues. The V gene's germline CDR1 is LNHDA and CDR2 SQIVND (reference sequence). The V end lost 2 bases, the J end lost 2 bases, and 10 bases lay between the germline ends. In nucleotides, the CDR3 is TGTGCCAGTAGTATAACCGACAGGACCTACAATGAGCAGTTCTTC. It translates to CASSITDRTYNEQFF.

The V and J genes are TRBV24-1 and TRBJ2-6; D remains ambiguous. Deletions cut 1 base from V and 3 bases from J, with 21 bases between. Germline V gene lookup returns CDR1 KGHDR and CDR2 SFDVKD. The CDR3 runs to 20 residues. The CDR3 nucleotides are TGTGCCACCAGTGATTTCGGATTAATGACGGGTTTAGGTGGGGCCAACGTCCTGACTTTC. Residues: CATSDFGLMTGLGGANVLTF.

V usage is TRBV29-1 and J usage is TRBJ2-3; no firm D call. Germline values: CDR1 SQVTM, CDR2 ANQGSEA. The CDR3 contains 12 residues. Trimming pared 4 bases from V and 4 bases from J, leaving 9 bases between. CDR3 DNA: TGCAGCGTTGTTGGTAGCCCAGATACGCAGTATTTT. Residues: CSVVGSPDTQYF.

This clonotype was observed a few times. The CDR3 region is CSATTGKKSTGELFF. In DNA, the CDR3 is TGCAGTGCTACGACCGGGAAGAAAAGCACCGGGGAGCTGTTTTTT. This chain links TRBV20-1 with TRBJ2-2; D may be TRBD2 (5 bases). Germline V gene sequence: CDR1 DFQATT, CDR2 SNEGSKA (reference sequence). V was trimmed by 4 bases and J by 4 bases, leaving 16 bases between them. The CDR3 is made up of 15 amino acids.

The genes are TRBV27 and TRBJ2-7; 11 bases map to TRBD2. The germline gives CDR1 MNHEY, CDR2 SMNVEV (reference sequence). The CDR3 consists of 15 residues. The V and J ends lost 6 bases and 2 bases, in that order; junction bases with no gene match: 6. CDR3: CASRRTSGGPYEQYF. The CDR3 DNA reads TGTGCCAGCAGGAGAACTAGCGGGGGCCCCTACGAGCAGTACTTC.

This clonotype was recorded at least ten times. The chain recombines TRBV6-6 with TRBJ2-1; possible D gene TRBD1, 6 bases. CDR3 size: 14 residues. V dropped 11 bases and J dropped 6 bases, with 20 bases sitting between them. The germline V gene has CDR1 MNHNY and CDR2 SVGAGI (reference sequence). CDR3 protein: CASTSLQGSNEQFF. Written as DNA, the CDR3 is TGTGCCTCAACCTCCCTCCAGGGGAGCAATGAGCAGTTCTTC.

The chain joins TRBV11-2 to TRBJ2-1; TRBD2 aligns across 7 bases. V shed 3 bases, J shed 10 bases, and the junction held 15 bases outside the gene matches. In germline, CDR1 is SGHAT, CDR2 FQNNGV. This CDR3 has 16 amino acids. For the CDR3, the DNA is TGTGCCAGCAGCTTCCCTAGGGGAGCGGGAAGAACAGAGCAGTTCTTC. Protein product: CASSFPRGAGRTEQFF.

This clonotype was observed many times. The CDR3 loop reads CASSLLGTGPTYEQYF. CDR3 sequence (DNA): TGCGCCAGCAGCCTTCTAGGGACAGGGCCTACCTACGAGCAGTACTTC. V and J are TRBV4-1 and TRBJ2-7; 9 positions agree with TRBD1. The V and J ends lost 4 bases and 2 bases, in that order; junction bases with no gene match: 9. There are 16 residues in the CDR3. In germline, CDR1 is MGHRA, CDR2 YSYEKL.

This chain joins TRBV27 and TRBJ2-3, with D unclear. Trimming shortened V by 8 bases and J by 1 base, and 10 bases separated the two germline ends. The CDR3 loop spans 13 amino acids. CDR1 and CDR2 (germline): MNHEY, SMNVEV (reference sequence). The CDR3 DNA is TGTGCCAGCCATGGCTTTCGCACAGATACGCAGTATTTT. Translated: CASHGFRTDTQYF.

The chain couples TRBV4-1 to TRBJ2-7, with D perhaps matching TRBD1 (6 bases). Germline values: CDR1 MGHRA, CDR2 YSYEKL. V lost 3 bases and J lost 2, with 26 bases in between. The CDR3 runs 19 residues. The CDR3 nucleotides read TGCGCCAGCAGCCAGAAACACGACCGCCTACAGGGCCCCCCCTACGAGCAGTACTTC. Amino acid sequence: CASSQKHDRLQGPPYEQYF.

There are a few counts of this clonotype. The V and J genes are TRBV6-5 and TRBJ2-5; D may be TRBD1 or TRBD2 (5 bases each). Germline lookup yields CDR1 MNHEY and CDR2 SVGAGI. Trimming pared 0 bases from V and 5 bases from J, leaving 10 bases between. CDR3 length: 14 residues. The CDR3 region has the DNA TGTGCCAGCAGTTACTCGATAGGGACCGAGACCCAGTACTTC. Its translation: CASSYSIGTETQYF.

This clonotype occurred many times. V and J are TRBV4-2 and TRBJ2-3, with 12 bases aligning to TRBD2. CDR3 length equals 18 residues. Germline V CDR1 and CDR2: LGHNA, YNFKEQ. J lost 4 bases, V lost 3 bases, and 11 bases had no gene match. In DNA form, the CDR3 reads TGTGCCAGCAGCCAGTGGACTAGCGGGACTGGGGCGGCAGATACGCAGTATTTT. This codes for CASSQWTSGTGAADTQYF.

The gene calls are TRBV21-1 and TRBJ2-1; the table names TRBD2, a call not compared with the DNA. TRBV21-1 represents a pseudogene. The CDR3 consists of 18 residues. The CDR3: CASSNYPWRDSFRNEQFF. Written as DNA, the CDR3 is TGTGCCAGCAGCAATTACCCTTGGCGGGATAGTTTCAGGAATGAGCAGTTCTTC.

Details on this clonotype: A clone one base away is much larger, so this may be a read error. The chain has TRBV7-2 and TRBJ2-3; D unclear. Looked up from germline, CDR1 is SGHTA and CDR2 is FQGNSA. This CDR3 is built from 12 residues. CDR3 bases: TGTGCCTGCAGCTTGAGCACAGATACGCAGTATTTT. Encoded protein: CACSLSTDTQYF.

V and J are TRBV20-1 and TRBJ2-7; D is ambiguous. The CDR3 has 14 residues. V was trimmed by 1 base and J by 3 bases, leaving 13 bases between them. Germline CDR1 reads DFQATT; CDR2 reads SNEGSKA (reference sequence). The DNA of the CDR3 is TGCAGTGCTAGAGGAGGACGTACTGGCTACGAGCAGTACTTC. Protein: CSARGGRTGYEQYF.

At least ten counts were recorded for this clonotype. The chain carries TRBV11-2 and TRBJ2-5; tentatively, D is TRBD1 or TRBD2 (6 bases each). The CDR3 runs 17 residues. Trimming removed 0 bases at V and 1 base at J, with 15 bases between. From germline, CDR1 is SGHAT and CDR2 FQNNGV. Here the CDR3 reads CASSLDLGGPFQETQYF. Written as DNA, the CDR3 is TGTGCCAGCAGCTTAGATCTTGGGGGGCCCTTCCAAGAGACCCAGTACTTC.

The rearrangement uses TRBV6-6 and TRBJ2-5, with D perhaps matching TRBD1 (6 bases). CDR1 and CDR2 from the germline V gene are MNHNY and SVGAGI (reference sequence). V dropped 6 bases and J dropped 4 bases, with 15 bases sitting between them. CDR3 length: 14 residues. The CDR3 reads CASSPDRRTETQYF. CDR3 bases: TGTGCCAGCAGCCCCGACAGGAGAACAGAGACCCAGTACTTC.

The CDR3 region has the DNA TGCAGCGTTATTAGAGCGGGAGGAGGTAATGAGCAGTTCTTC. Translated, it gives CSVIRAGGGNEQFF. The rearrangement links TRBV29-1 to TRBJ2-1, with 9 bases that match TRBD2. V was pared by 5 bases and J by 7 bases, with 9 bases of the junction left unmatched. This CDR3 is 14 amino acids long. CDR1 and CDR2 from the germline V gene are SQVTM and ANQGSEA.

J is TRBJ2-1 and V is TRBV10-2, with a weak D call TRBD2 (5 bases). Germline-derived CDR1 and CDR2 are WSHSY and SAAADI. V was pared by 4 bases and J by 6 bases, with 13 bases between. The CDR3 loop spans 14 amino acids. CDR3 sequence reads: CASSAGKDINEQFF. The CDR3 DNA reads TGCGCCAGCAGTGCCGGGAAAGACATCAATGAGCAGTTCTTC.

This clonotype has only a few counts. The chain joins TRBV5-1 to TRBJ2-2; D may be TRBD2 (6 bases). Germline lookup yields CDR1 SGHRS and CDR2 YFSETQ. V lost 0 bases, J lost 5 bases, and 11 bases lay in between. This CDR3 has 15 residues. Here the CDR3 DNA reads TGCGCCAGCAGCTTGGTTCTAGCGCCTACCGGGGAGCTGTTTTTT. It specifies CASSLVLAPTGELFF.

This clonotype was found a few times. This chain uses TRBV25-1 with TRBJ2-7; no clear D. V shed 3 bases and J shed 4 bases, with 7 bases lying between them. The CDR3 is made up of 12 amino acids. Germline V CDR1 and CDR2: MGHDK, SYGVNS. The CDR3, as DNA: TGTGCCAGCAGTGATACATTGTACGAGCAGTACTTC. The encoded protein is CASSDTLYEQYF.

This clonotype was found a few times. The CDR3, as DNA: TGTGCCAGCAGCGTTGGACAGGGGGTCGAGACCCAGTACTTC. The encoded protein is CASSVGQGVETQYF. The J gene is TRBJ2-5, the V gene TRBV9; TRBD1 matches at 10 bases. Germline CDR1 SGDLS, CDR2 YYNGEE. After removal of 2 bases from V and 5 bases from J, the junction contained 3 bases not matched to a gene. The CDR3 has 14 residues.

This clonotype has at least ten counts. The gene calls are TRBV24-1 and TRBJ2-1, with D uncertain. With 12 bases removed from V and 4 bases from J, the gap between germline ends came to 18 bases. CDR3 length: 14 amino acids. Germline CDR1 reads KGHDR; CDR2 reads SFDVKD. CDR3 nucleotide sequence: TGTGCCGTTTCCTCTTCAAAGCCTTACAATGAGCAGTTCTTC. The encoded protein is CAVSSSKPYNEQFF.